This T cell receptor (beta chain) was recovered during a study of T-cell memory formation after mild COVID-19. Study-level points and caveats: Researchers report contracting CD4+ clones mostly in CM and EM, with CD8+ clones in EMRA. Second-wave clones that peaked on day 37 lacked confirmed SARS-CoV-2 specificity. Memory from before infection featured some responding clones, which suggests cross-reactive memory joined.

TCRalpha and TCRbeta libraries used 5'RACE with constant-segment primers and UMIs. From the 5' RACE reads, TCRdb called clonotypes with MiXCR, one entry per CDR3 protein. This table holds more than 80,000 distinct CDR3 sequences, about a sixth found once. This clonotype was seen a handful of times. Its cognate antigen is unknown. The receptor was isolated from an adult woman who had mild COVID-19 (a few samples of this study predate the infection). Cell type and time point are not known. The source material was PBMCs or a T cell subset sorted from them (not recorded which).

The CDR3 is CASSAPIWAGNTIYF. CDR3 sequence (DNA): TGTGCCAGCAGCGCACCTATATGGGCGGGAAACACCATATATTTT. This rearrangement joins TRBV7-9 to TRBJ1-3; no definite D call. The CDR3 covers 15 residues. V lost 5 bases, J lost 4 bases, and 15 bases lay in between. From germline, CDR1 is SEHNR and CDR2 FQNEAQ (reference sequence).